These 6 T cell receptor beta chains came from one sample sequenced in a study of control samples from healthy donors and cancer patients. Profiled with immunoSEQ multiplex PCR; TCRdb holds only in-frame clones, not every one. This table holds 110,000 to 150,000 clones, 80% to 95% found once. Sequencing was performed on blood. The receptors stem from a man aged 25 to 40 in good health.

This chain links TRBV6-5 with TRBJ2-7, with 10 bases matching TRBD1. This CDR3 is 13 amino acids long. Germline CDR1 MNHEY, CDR2 SVGAGI. V lost 6 bases to trimming and J lost 6 bases; unmatched junction nucleotides: 5. The CDR3 spells CASRATGGGEQYF. Written as DNA, the CDR3 is TGTGCCAGCAGGGCGACAGGGGGCGGCGAGCAGTACTTC.

The V call is TRBV7-2, the J call TRBJ2-5; D is ambiguous. The CDR3 contains 12 residues. The germline CDR1 and CDR2 sequences are SGHTA and FQGNSA. V dropped 2 bases and J dropped 7 bases, with 8 bases sitting between them. The CDR3 protein is CASSLRSGTQYF. CDR3 sequence (DNA): TGTGCCAGCAGCTTAAGATCGGGGACCCAGTACTTC.

The J gene is TRBJ2-7, the V gene TRBV11-2, with D perhaps TRBD2 (6 bases). In germline, CDR1 is SGHAT, CDR2 FQNNGV. This CDR3 region has 15 residues. V was cut by 3 bases and J by 1 base, with 13 bases left in between. CDR3 nucleotides: TGTGCCAGCAGCTTTATTTTCGGGAGTTCCTACGAGCAGTACTTC. Translated, it gives CASSFIFGSSYEQYF.

In DNA form, the CDR3 reads TGTGCCAGCAGTGGAGCAGCGGGAGGATGGAATGAGCAGTTCTTC. Its protein is CASSGAAGGWNEQFF. The chain employs TRBV2 and TRBJ2-1; 9 positions agree with TRBD2. The CDR3 runs to 15 residues. Losses at the gene ends were 4 bases for V and 7 bases for J; bases not matched to a gene: 8. Germline CDR1 is SNHLY and CDR2 is FYNNEI.

V and J are TRBV7-2 and TRBJ2-5, with 11 bases aligning to TRBD2. V was pared by 6 bases and J by 5 bases, with 8 bases of the junction left unmatched. The CDR3 has 15 amino acids. Germline V gives CDR1 SGHTA, CDR2 FQGNSA. The CDR3 here is CASRILAGVRETQYF. The CDR3, as DNA: TGTGCCAGCAGAATACTAGCGGGAGTTCGGGAGACCCAGTACTTC.

The chain couples TRBV30 to TRBJ1-1; possible D gene TRBD1, 6 bases. V lost 4 bases and J 6 bases, leaving 12 bases between the germline ends. Germline CDR1 reads GTSNPN; CDR2 reads SVGIG (reference sequence). This CDR3 spans 12 amino acids. CDR3: CAWTDRVPEAFF. The CDR3 DNA is TGTGCCTGGACGGACAGAGTGCCTGAAGCTTTCTTT.